This T cell receptor beta chain was found in a study of shared clonotypes between healthy human individuals. The CDR3 totals 18 residues. Germline assignment: CDR1 MGHRA and CDR2 YSYEKL. Unmatched junction bases numbered 11, after V lost 1 base and J lost 0 bases. General study findings and limits: Researchers found naive subsets generally carried larger estimated richness than memory subsets.

Note on this clone: Its antigen is not identified.

Researchers divided each subset's genomic DNA evenly across several immunoSEQ plates. Libraries were prepared by immunoSEQ multiplex PCR; TCRdb keeps only in-frame clonotypes and omits some of them. The sample carries some 1,900,000 clones, about 95% recorded once. Cells designated naive CD8 were CD45RO-negative and were positively selected for CCR7, with terminally differentiated effector memory CD45RA+ cells excluded. The TCR comes from a man aged 18 to 35 in good health. The V call is TRBV4-1, the J call TRBJ2-7, with 8 bases aligning to TRBD2. The sample comprised naive CD8+ T cells sorted from blood. The DNA for the CDR3 is TGCGCCAGCAGCCAAGCTCCCAGCGGGGGCCAGCTCTCCTACGAGCAGTACTTC. It translates to CASSQAPSGGQLSYEQYF.